The following is a T cell receptor beta chain sequence with its context. Method: immunoSEQ multiplex PCR; TCRdb's copy keeps in-frame clones and lacks some. The profile shows about 46,000 clones, around nine tenths of them singletons. Trimming pared 1 base from V and 2 bases from J, leaving 14 bases between. CDR1 and CDR2 (germline): SGHRS, YFSETQ. The CDR3 spans 16 residues. The entry originates in a study of OX40 agonist ivuxolimab in advanced cancers. In the study overall: Subjects had a mean age of around 60 years, with a range of 23 to 79; around 84% were male.

The rearrangement links TRBV5-1 to TRBJ2-3, with D perhaps TRBD1 (6 bases). The specimen comprised CD4+ or CD8+ T cells sorted from blood, sampled in a trial of the OX40 agonist ivuxolimab. This TCR came from an adult with an advanced solid tumor such as melanoma, head and neck, liver or kidney cancer. The CDR3: CASSLKGVRLTDTQYF. DNA of the CDR3: TGCGCCAGCAGCTTGAAGGGGGTCCGACTCACAGATACGCAGTATTTT.